This passage covers 10 T cell receptor beta chains from one sample sequenced in a study of blood T cell repertoires in COVID-19. Profiling relied on immunoSEQ multiplex PCR, and the TCRdb table lists in-frame clones only, not all of them. The sample contains tens of thousands of clones, under 85% of which appear only once. Sequenced input: peripheral blood. The receptors originated from a woman of 80 years or more with acute or convalescent COVID-19.

This rearrangement joins TRBV30 to TRBJ1-5; tentative D call: TRBD1 (5 bases). The ends were cut back, 2 bases at V and 11 bases at J, with 25 bases in the middle. Germline-derived CDR1 and CDR2 are GTSNPN and SVGIG (reference sequence). The CDR3 runs to 16 residues. The CDR3 DNA reads as TGTGCCTGGAGTCACCCCGGGACTGGGGGGACGGGGGCCCAGCATTTT. This gives the protein CAWSHPGTGGTGAQHF.

This clone was seen only once. The chain uses TRBV25-1 and TRBJ2-5; 11 bases are a match to TRBD1. The CDR3 runs to 14 residues. V was pared by 6 bases and J by 4 bases, with 4 bases of the junction left unmatched. Germline V gene lookup returns CDR1 MGHDK and CDR2 SYGVNS. CDR3 in DNA: TGTGCCAGCAGGGGACAGGGGGGAGGAGAGACCCAGTACTTC. As protein: CASRGQGGGETQYF.

The V call is TRBV7-2, the J call TRBJ2-3; maybe TRBD1 (5 bases). Germline V gives CDR1 SGHTA, CDR2 FQGNSA. V dropped 5 bases and J dropped 0 bases, with 9 bases sitting between them. The CDR3 consists of 14 residues. The CDR3 DNA follows: TGTGCCAGCAGCCCAGGGCCGAGCACAGATACGCAGTATTTT. This codes for CASSPGPSTDTQYF.

V usage is TRBV9 and J usage is TRBJ2-3; 15 bases agree with TRBD2. After removal of 3 bases from V and 5 bases from J, the junction contained 4 bases not matched to a gene. Looked up from germline, CDR1 is SGDLS and CDR2 is YYNGEE. The CDR3 runs to 16 residues. CDR3 sequence reads: CASSAGLAGGEDTQYF. For the CDR3, the DNA is TGTGCCAGCAGCGCGGGACTAGCGGGAGGCGAAGATACGCAGTATTTT.

The chain recombines TRBV28 with TRBJ2-1; D unclear. Germline values: CDR1 MDHEN, CDR2 SYDVKM. CDR3 length: 13 amino acids. The V gene lost 5 bases and the J gene lost 12 bases, with 17 bases spanning the gap. CDR3 bases: TGTGCCAGCAGTCTAATCTATTCCGGAGTGCAGTTCTTC. As protein: CASSLIYSGVQFF.

The CDR3 DNA reads as TGTGCCAGCAGGCCGCAGGAAAGCACAGATACGCAGTATTTT. Protein sequence: CASRPQESTDTQYF. This chain connects TRBV2 to TRBJ2-3; D remains ambiguous. Germline V gene sequence: CDR1 SNHLY, CDR2 FYNNEI. This CDR3 is built from 14 residues. Trimming cost V 6 bases and J 0 bases, with 10 bases left between them.

The chain links TRBV19 to TRBJ2-6; D is uncertain. The length of the CDR3 is 14 residues. Per the germline V gene, CDR1 is LNHDA and CDR2 is SQIVND (reference sequence). V lost 4 bases to trimming and J lost 2 bases, with 6 bases between them. The CDR3 sequence: CASSTTPGANVLTF. The CDR3 region has the DNA TGTGCCAGTAGTACCACTCCTGGGGCCAACGTCCTGACTTTC. Full variable domain (remainder filled in from reference TRBV19 and TRBJ2-6): DGGITQSPKYLFRKEGQNVTLSCEQNLNHDAMYWYRQDPGQGLRLIYYSQIVNDFQKGDIAEGYSVSREKKESFPLTVTSAQKNPTAFYLCASSTTPGANVLTFGAGSRLTVL.

This sequence joins TRBV18 and TRBJ2-3, with a weak D call TRBD1 (5 bases). In germline, CDR1 is KGHSH, CDR2 LQKENI. Trimming cost V 0 bases and J 1 base, with 11 bases left between them. The CDR3 covers 16 residues. The CDR3 sequence is CASSPPQGPGTDTQYF. The CDR3 DNA follows: TGTGCCAGCTCACCACCCCAGGGCCCGGGCACAGATACGCAGTATTTT.

This clone was counted only a few times. V gene TRBV6-6 combines with J gene TRBJ2-7; 7 positions agree with TRBD1. V was pared by 7 bases and J by 3 bases, with 6 bases of the junction left unmatched. Germline CDR1 and CDR2: MNHNY and SVGAGI (reference sequence). This CDR3 region has 13 residues. The CDR3 DNA follows: TGTGCCAGCACCAGGGACAGTAACTACGAGCAGTACTTC. It yields the protein CASTRDSNYEQYF.

In its sample, this clone was seen a few times. V gene TRBV7-8 combines with J gene TRBJ2-1, with D perhaps matching TRBD2 (6 bases). CDR1 is SGHVS and CDR2 is FQNEAQ in the germline V gene. CDR3 length: 13 amino acids. V lost 6 bases, J lost 12 bases, and 18 bases lay in between. In DNA form, the CDR3 reads TGTGCCAGCAGTTCAGGGACTCCCGAAATGCAGTTCTTC. It encodes CASSSGTPEMQFF. Full variable domain (outside the CDR3, taken from reference TRBV7-8 and TRBJ2-1): GAGVSQSPRYKVAKRGQDVALRCDPISGHVSLFWYQQALGQGPEFLTYFQNEAQLDKSGLPSDRFFAERPEGSVSTLKIQRTQQEDSAVYLCASSSGTPEMQFFGPGTRLTVL.